The 23 T cell receptor beta chains presented below share a single source sample, sequenced in a study of T cell responses to AZD1222 COVID-19 vaccine. Using immunoSEQ multiplex PCR, the repertoire was profiled, and TCRdb retains in-frame clones only, with some absent. The data show about 140,000 clones, with approximately 90% seen just once and less than 5% held by the top ten. The sample consisted of peripheral blood, taken 28 days after the second AZD1222 dose. The receptors come from an adult who received the AZD1222 COVID-19 vaccine.

The chain combines TRBV7-2 with TRBJ2-7, with 12 nucleotides matching TRBD2. This CDR3 contains 16 residues. The trim removed 3 bases at V and 3 bases at J, leaving 6 bases unmatched. The germline V gene encodes CDR1 SGHTA and CDR2 FQGNSA. CDR3 sequence (DNA): TGTGCCAGCAGCTTCACTCCGGGACTAGCGGGCTACGAGCAGTACTTC. Translated: CASSFTPGLAGYEQYF.

This clone was observed a few times. The chain uses TRBV7-2 and TRBJ2-2; D might be TRBD1 (6 bases). Trimming cost V 8 bases and J 6 bases, with 19 bases left between them. Germline V CDR1 and CDR2: SGHTA, FQGNSA. The CDR3 runs to 15 residues. CDR3 sequence reads: CASFRDTLRAGELFF. In nucleotides, the CDR3 is TGTGCCAGCTTCCGGGACACTCTTAGGGCCGGGGAGCTGTTTTTT.

The chain couples TRBV7-8 to TRBJ2-3; the match to TRBD1 covers 7 bases. The J segment lost 0 bases and the V segment lost 6 bases, leaving 6 bases of the junction unmatched. Germline CDR1 is SGHVS and CDR2 is FQNEAQ. The CDR3 has 15 amino acids. The CDR3 nucleotides are TGTGCCAGCAGTCACGGACAGGCAAGCACAGATACGCAGTATTTT. It translates to CASSHGQASTDTQYF.

V and J are TRBV27 and TRBJ1-5, with a tentative D call TRBD1 (5 bases). Trimming shortened V by 2 bases and J by 0 bases, and 8 bases separated the two germline ends. Germline CDR1 is MNHEY and CDR2 is SMNVEV (reference sequence). The CDR3 is 15 residues long. The CDR3 DNA reads TGTGCCAGCAGTTTAGGGACCGGTAGCAATCAGCCCCAGCATTTT. This codes for CASSLGTGSNQPQHF.

The chain couples TRBV9 to TRBJ2-5, with 8 bases identical to TRBD2. CDR1 and CDR2 (germline): SGDLS, YYNGEE. With 4 bases clipped from V and 4 bases from J, the junction kept 9 bases outside the gene matches. The CDR3 consists of 15 residues. The CDR3 protein is CASSPTPGLGETQYF. The CDR3 bases are TGTGCCAGCAGCCCTACTCCGGGACTAGGAGAGACCCAGTACTTC. Full variable domain (outside the CDR3, taken from reference TRBV9 and TRBJ2-5): DSGVTQTPKHLITATGQRVTLRCSPRSGDLSVYWYQQSLDQGLQFLIQYYNGEERAKGNILERFSAQQFPDLHSELNLSSLELGDSALYFCASSPTPGLGETQYFGPGTRLLVL.

This chain connects TRBV13 to TRBJ1-5; D gene ambiguous. This CDR3 is built from 15 residues. Germline assignment: CDR1 PRHDT and CDR2 FYEKMQ (reference sequence). The V end was cut by 4 bases, the J end by 3 bases, with 13 bases between. For the CDR3, the DNA is TGTGCCAGCAGCTCCCGGGGTGATAACAATCAGCCCCAGCATTTT. It encodes CASSSRGDNNQPQHF.

The J gene is TRBJ2-7, the V gene TRBV30, with 7 bases identical to TRBD1. The junction had 15 bases not matched to a gene; V was cut back by 7 bases and J by 3 bases. Germline V gene data show CDR1 as GTSNPN and CDR2 as SVGIG (reference sequence). The CDR3 covers 15 residues. CDR3 in DNA: TGTGCCTCTCCCAGCCGACAGGGTATCGACTACGAGCAGTACTTC. Translated, it gives CASPSRQGIDYEQYF.

This chain joins TRBV15 and TRBJ1-5; a possible D gene is TRBD1 (5 bases). Germline CDR1 LNHNV, CDR2 YYDKDF (reference sequence). CDR3 length: 16 amino acids. V lost 0 bases, J lost 7 bases, and 16 bases lay in between. The CDR3 region is CATSRDRVGGQQPQHF. CDR3 coding DNA: TGTGCCACCAGCAGAGATAGGGTGGGGGGTCAACAGCCCCAGCATTTT. Complete variable domain (other parts from reference TRBV15 and TRBJ1-5): DAMVIQNPRYQVTQFGKPVTLSCSQTLNHNVMYWYQQKSSQAPKLLFHYYDKDFNNEADTPDNFQSRRPNTSFCFLDIRSPGLGDTAMYLCATSRDRVGGQQPQHFGDGTRLSIL.

The rearrangement links TRBV15 to TRBJ2-1; D is unclear. The CDR3 is made up of 15 amino acids. The V end was cut by 3 bases, the J end by 6 bases, with 15 bases between. Germline CDR1 LNHNV, CDR2 YYDKDF (reference sequence). This chain's CDR3 is CATSSRLERSNEQFF. The CDR3 coding sequence is TGTGCCACCAGCAGTCGTCTAGAGAGGAGCAATGAGCAGTTCTTC.

This chain joins TRBV6-2 or TRBV6-3 and TRBJ2-3; D gene unclear. The CDR3 covers 14 residues. The germline V and J ends were trimmed by 5 bases and 0 bases, with 9 bases remaining between them. The germline gives CDR1 MNHEY, CDR2 SVGEGT. The CDR3 bases are TGTGCCAGCAGTCGGCTCTCCAGCACAGATACGCAGTATTTT. This codes for CASSRLSSTDTQYF.

The chain couples TRBV7-2 to TRBJ2-3; D gene unclear. The CDR3 runs to 14 residues. From germline, CDR1 is SGHTA and CDR2 FQGNSA. V was shortened by 0 bases and J by 4 bases, with 8 bases between the two germline ends. This CDR3 is CASSLAPSSDTQYF. The CDR3 nucleotides are TGTGCCAGCAGCTTAGCTCCTAGTTCAGATACGCAGTATTTT.

The table lists this clone with a few counts. The chain uses TRBV7-9 and TRBJ2-7; D perhaps matches TRBD2 (6 bases). The CDR3 is 16 residues long. The V and J ends lost 0 bases and 3 bases respectively, with 15 bases between them. Germline loops: CDR1 SEHNR, CDR2 FQNEAQ (reference sequence). CDR3 DNA: TGTGCCAGCAGCTTAGCTGGAGGGCCCCTGGGCTACGAGCAGTACTTC. Residues: CASSLAGGPLGYEQYF.

V is TRBV5-4 and J is TRBJ1-6; D gene uncertain. The CDR3 consists of 14 residues. The V and J ends lost 5 bases and 11 bases respectively, with 17 bases between them. In germline, CDR1 is SGHNT, CDR2 YYREEE (reference sequence). CDR3 DNA sequence: TGTGCCAGCAGTCACGAGGCAGGACTGGCACCCCTCCACTTT. Translated, it gives CASSHEAGLAPLHF.

The genes are TRBV2 and TRBJ1-4, with D perhaps TRBD1 (6 bases). V was trimmed by 8 bases and J by 7 bases, leaving 17 bases between them. Per the germline V gene, CDR1 is SNHLY and CDR2 is FYNNEI. This CDR3 region has 14 residues. CDR3 region: CASRFRTAVEKLFF. The CDR3 DNA reads as TGTGCCAGCCGCTTCCGGACAGCGGTTGAAAAACTGTTTTTT.

The chain has TRBV6-6 and TRBJ2-6; 8 nucleotides match TRBD1. Germline-derived CDR1 and CDR2 are MNHNY and SVGAGI (reference sequence). The junction had 3 bases not matched to a gene; V was cut back by 5 bases and J by 0 bases. The CDR3 is 16 amino acids. The CDR3 reads CASSSTGGSGANVLTF. DNA for the CDR3: TGTGCCAGCAGTAGTACAGGGGGCTCTGGGGCCAACGTCCTGACTTTC.

The V and J genes are TRBV15 and TRBJ2-1; D might be TRBD2 (6 bases). V gave up 4 bases and J gave up 1 base, with 11 bases separating them. Germline V gives CDR1 LNHNV, CDR2 YYDKDF (reference sequence). This CDR3 contains 15 residues. The CDR3 protein is CATSNRDLSYNEQFF. The CDR3 nucleotides read TGTGCCACCAGCAACCGGGACTTATCCTACAATGAGCAGTTCTTC.

The chain links TRBV12-3 or TRBV12-4 to TRBJ1-2; D gene ambiguous. Trimming pared 4 bases from V and 4 bases from J, leaving 10 bases between. This CDR3 comprises 13 residues. CDR3 residues: CASSWERTYGYTF. In DNA, the CDR3 is TGTGCCAGCAGTTGGGAGCGAACCTATGGCTACACCTTC.

A single count supports this clone. CDR3 in DNA: TGTGCCAGCAGCCAGAACTCTGGGGCCAACGTCCTGACTTTC. Its protein is CASSQNSGANVLTF. The chain recombines TRBV3-1 (or the pseudogene TRBV3-2) with TRBJ2-6; D not certain. V lost 3 bases to trimming and J lost 0 bases, with 3 bases between them. From germline, CDR1 is LGHDT and CDR2 YNNKEL (reference sequence). This CDR3 spans 14 amino acids.

A single count supports this clone. The chain has TRBV9 and TRBJ2-7, with 8 bases matching TRBD1. The CDR3 consists of 15 residues. Germline values: CDR1 SGDLS, CDR2 YYNGEE. V lost 4 bases and J lost 2; bases outside the gene matches: 8. The CDR3 spells CASSKQGVGTYEQYF. The CDR3 DNA follows: TGTGCCAGCAGCAAACAGGGGGTCGGGACCTACGAGCAGTACTTC.

This clone showed up just a few times. This chain connects TRBV4-3 to TRBJ2-3; 9 nucleotides align to TRBD2. The CDR3 runs to 16 residues. Germline V gives CDR1 LGHNA, CDR2 YSLEER. V shed 8 bases, J shed 2 bases, and the junction held 11 bases outside the gene matches. CDR3 residues: CASGVAAGGFTDTQYF. The CDR3 coding sequence is TGCGCCAGCGGCGTGGCGGCGGGGGGGTTCACAGATACGCAGTATTTT.

This chain uses TRBV7-2 with TRBJ1-1; TRBD1 matches 8 bases. The CDR3 runs to 13 residues. Germline lookup yields CDR1 SGHTA and CDR2 FQGNSA. J was trimmed by 5 bases and V by 1 base; bases with no gene match: 0. CDR3 coding DNA: TGTGCCAGCAGCTTAGACAGGGGGACTGAAGCTTTCTTT. This codes for CASSLDRGTEAFF.

In this sample, this clone turned up once. One end of the junction is discordant with germline, which a read error may explain. This sequence joins TRBV10-3 and TRBJ2-5, with D tentatively TRBD1 (6 bases). Germline-derived CDR1 and CDR2 are ENHRY and SYGVKD. The CDR3 runs to 14 residues. The CDR3 nucleotides are TGTGCCATCAGTGAGTCGGGGGCCCAAGAGGCCCAGTACTTC. It specifies CAISESGAQEAQYF.

The CDR3 is CASSLGGQIFLETQYF. For the CDR3, the DNA is TGCGCCAGCAGCTTGGGAGGACAGATCTTTCTGGAGACCCAGTACTTC. The rearrangement links TRBV5-1 to TRBJ2-5; a weak D match, TRBD1 (6 bases). The CDR3 is made up of 16 amino acids. Trimming removed 0 bases at V and 5 bases at J, with 17 bases between. Germline V lookup: CDR1 SGHRS, CDR2 YFSETQ. Complete variable domain (other parts from reference TRBV5-1 and TRBJ2-5): KAGVTQTPRYLIKTRGQQVTLSCSPISGHRSVSWYQQTPGQGLQFLFEYFSETQRNKGNFPGRFSGRQFSNSRSEMNVSTLELGDSALYLCASSLGGQIFLETQYFGPGTRLLVL.